This is a list of T cell receptor beta chains from one sample in a study of blood T cell repertoires in COVID-19. Profiling relied on immunoSEQ multiplex PCR, and the TCRdb table lists in-frame clones only, not all of them. In the table there are 130,000 or so clones, under 90% of which are singletons. Material: peripheral blood. These receptors were taken from an older woman with active or convalescent COVID-19. Each CDR3 is given with its conserved first and last residue. The D gene is left open where the match is weak. Rows may omit the clone size; those that give it use once, few, many or a size class.

>TRBD1|16|TRBV27|-|TRBJ1-2
CASSLSITGGSYGYTF
TGTGCCAGCAGTTTATCGATTACAGGGGGTAGCTATGGCTACACCTTC
>TRBD1|15|TRBV27|-|TRBJ2-2
CASAQDRGSSGELFF
TGTGCCAGCGCACAGGACAGGGGATCTTCCGGGGAGCTGTTTTTT
>-|14|TRBV19|-|TRBJ1-1
CASSISRENTEAFF
TGTGCCAGTAGTATATCCAGGGAGAACACTGAAGCTTTCTTT
>TRBD1|14|TRBV7-9|once|TRBJ2-7
CASSFWGQGYEQYF
TGTGCCAGCAGCTTCTGGGGACAGGGCTACGAGCAGTACTTC
>TRBD2|15|TRBV6-1|-|TRBJ2-1
CASSEGLAGGRNPFF
TGTGCCAGCAGTGAAGGACTAGCGGGGGGGCGGAATCCGTTCTTC
>-|12|TRBV7-9|-|TRBJ1-6
CASSTDNSPLHF
TGTGCCAGCAGCACGGATAATTCACCCCTCCACTTT
>-|14|TRBV7-9|-|TRBJ1-6
CASSFQGAFSPLHF
TGTGCCAGCAGCTTTCAAGGGGCGTTCTCACCCCTCCACTTT
>TRBD1|18|TRBV7-9|-|TRBJ1-2
CASSSDVSGSGQPYGYTF
TGTGCCAGCAGCTCAGACGTTTCGGGGTCGGGACAGCCTTATGGCTACACCTTC
>-|15|TRBV9|-|TRBJ1-2
CASSVSPQTNYGYTF
TGTGCCAGCAGCGTATCCCCCCAGACTAACTATGGCTACACCTTC
>TRBD2|17|TRBV5-1|-|TRBJ2-2
CASSDGTSGSNTGELFF
TGCGCCAGCAGCGACGGGACTAGCGGGAGCAATACCGGGGAGCTGTTTTTT
>TRBD1|13|TRBV29-1|-|TRBJ2-7
CSAMTGSSYEQYF
TGCAGCGCTATGACAGGGTCGTCCTACGAGCAGTACTTC
>TRBD2|15|TRBV7-2|-|TRBJ2-1
CASSLAASGRVEQFF
TGTGCCAGCAGCTTAGCGGCTAGCGGGAGGGTTGAGCAGTTCTTC
>-|13|TRBV6-4|-|TRBJ1-3
CASSEVYGNTIYF
TGTGCCAGCAGTGAAGTTTACGGGAACACCATATATTTT
>TRBD1|15|TRBV9|-|TRBJ1-4
CASSVGDRGLEKLFF
TGTGCCAGCAGCGTTGGGGACAGGGGGCTTGAAAAACTGTTTTTT
>-|15|TRBV28|-|TRBJ1-5
CASSIGGQVNQPQHF
TGTGCCAGCAGTATCGGTGGGCAGGTCAATCAGCCCCAGCATTTT
>TRBD2|14|TRBV4-1|-|TRBJ2-1
CASSSIAGVNEQFF
TGCGCCAGCAGCTCGATAGCGGGAGTCAATGAGCAGTTCTTC